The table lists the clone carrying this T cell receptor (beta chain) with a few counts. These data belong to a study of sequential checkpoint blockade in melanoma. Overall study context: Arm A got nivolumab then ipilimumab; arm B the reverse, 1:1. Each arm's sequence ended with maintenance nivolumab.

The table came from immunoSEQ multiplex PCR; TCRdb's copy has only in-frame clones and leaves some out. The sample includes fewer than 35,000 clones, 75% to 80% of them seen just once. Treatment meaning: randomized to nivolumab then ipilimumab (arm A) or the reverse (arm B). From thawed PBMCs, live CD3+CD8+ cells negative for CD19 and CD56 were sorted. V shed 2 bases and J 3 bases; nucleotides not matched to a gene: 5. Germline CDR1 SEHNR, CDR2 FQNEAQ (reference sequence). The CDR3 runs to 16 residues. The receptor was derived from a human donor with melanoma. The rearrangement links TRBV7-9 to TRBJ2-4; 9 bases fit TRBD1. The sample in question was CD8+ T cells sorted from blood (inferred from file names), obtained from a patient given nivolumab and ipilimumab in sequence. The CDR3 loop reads CASSLTGGFGKNIQYF. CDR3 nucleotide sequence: TGTGCCAGCAGCTTAACAGGGGGCTTTGGCAAAAACATTCAGTACTTC.